What follows is one TCR beta chain and its context. The V segment lost 3 bases and the J segment 0 bases; nucleotides outside the gene matches: 8. This CDR3 contains 17 residues. Germline V gene sequence: CDR1 SGHNT, CDR2 YYREEE (reference sequence). This specimen comes from a study of shared clonotypes between healthy human individuals. A deep-level run was used for the assay. TCRdb's table, derived via immunoSEQ multiplex PCR, lists solely in-frame clones and lacks some. The table lists roughly 2 million clones, about 94% of them singletons. The sample taken for sequencing was naive CD4+ T cells sorted from blood. Sample subset: CD45RA+ positively selected. The clonotype was recovered from a man aged 18 to 29 in good health. The V call is TRBV5-4, the J call TRBJ2-1; 8 bases agree with TRBD1. This chain's CDR3 is CASSSPGGKSSYNEQFF. CDR3 in DNA: TGTGCCAGCAGCTCTCCAGGGGGCAAGAGCTCCTACAATGAGCAGTTCTTC. The entire variable domain, with the rest obtained from reference TRBV5-4 and TRBJ2-1, is as follows: ETGVTQSPTHLIKTRGQQVTLRCSSQSGHNTVSWYQQALGQGPQFIFQYYREEENGRGNFPPRFSGLQFPNYSSELNVNALELDDSALYLCASSSPGGKSSYNEQFFGPGTRLTVL.